These 25 T cell receptor beta chains originate from one sample sequenced in a study of T cells in Graves' hyperthyroidism and ophthalmopathy (dated by TCRdb to the late 2010s). Libraries were prepared through multiplex PCR. The listed sequencing device is Illumina HiSeq 2000. TCR beta CDR3 regions were amplified from RNA transcripts. A first-round RT-PCR of the TCR CDR3 used the HTBI primer set with the Qiagen OneStep RT-PCR kit. TCRdb redid the processing of the public reads, applying fastp at Q25 and MiXCR, and retained in-frame beta chains. Merged by CDR3 protein, the rows form single entries marked with the most common genes and DNA. This sample gives fewer than 550,000 distinct CDR3 sequences in total; around 16% of them show up just once. Together, the top ten hold around 7.3% of the sample. The sequencing input was blood. The receptors were sampled from a young woman with Graves' hyperthyroidism.

This clonotype was seen at least ten times. The J gene is TRBJ2-7, the V gene TRBV7-9; D may be TRBD2 (5 bases). Trimming cost V 1 base and J 1 base, with 8 bases left between them. CDR1 and CDR2 from the germline V gene are SEHNR and FQNEAQ (reference sequence). The CDR3 runs to 14 residues. CDR3 sequence: CASSLEGGSYEQYF. CDR3 nucleotides: TGTGCCAGCAGCTTAGAAGGCGGGTCCTACGAGCAGTACTTC.

This clonotype was detected once. This rearrangement joins TRBV6-1 to TRBJ2-1; the D gene is possibly TRBD2 (5 bases). V lost 8 bases and J 0 bases, leaving 23 bases between the germline ends. Germline lookup yields CDR1 MNHNS and CDR2 SASEGT. The CDR3 has 18 amino acids. As DNA, the CDR3 is TGTGCCAGCGAATTAGAGACCGATCGGGGAAGCTCCTACAATGAGCAGTTCTTC. It encodes CASELETDRGSSYNEQFF.

This clonotype was recorded a few times. The rearrangement joins TRBV7-8 to TRBJ1-3, with D maybe TRBD1 (6 bases). CDR1 is SGHVS and CDR2 is FQNEAQ in the germline V gene. Trimming took 5 bases from V and 4 from J, leaving 15 bases between them. This CDR3 comprises 15 residues. This CDR3 reads CASSASWGRGNTIYF. The CDR3 DNA sequence: TGTGCCAGCAGCGCGAGCTGGGGGCGCGGAAACACCATATATTTT.

This clonotype showed up many times. DNA for the CDR3: TGCAGCGTTCAACTGAAGAATGAAAAACTGTTTTTT. Its protein is CSVQLKNEKLFF. J is TRBJ1-4 and V is TRBV29-1; D ambiguous. Germline CDR1 SQVTM, CDR2 ANQGSEA. CDR3 size: 12 residues. V gave up 5 bases and J gave up 5 bases, with 9 bases separating them.

This clonotype was picked up many times. The rearrangement links TRBV7-9 to TRBJ2-1; TRBD2 might be the D (5 bases). The CDR3 totals 15 residues. Per the germline V gene, CDR1 is SEHNR and CDR2 is FQNEAQ (reference sequence). Deletions cut 0 bases from V and 9 bases from J, with 15 bases between. The CDR3 nucleotides read TGTGCCAGCAGCTTAGCGTGGACTCCCCGCACTGAGCAGTTCTTC. This gives the protein CASSLAWTPRTEQFF.

In regard to this clonotype: A junction end diverges from the germline sequence, so it may reflect a read error. The chain is built from TRBV3-1 and TRBJ1-1, with D perhaps matching TRBD1 (6 bases). Germline V lookup: CDR1 LGHDT, CDR2 YNNKEL (reference sequence). This CDR3 region has 15 residues. CDR3 in amino acids: CASSPFGQTVTEASF. In DNA, the CDR3 is TGTGCCAGCAGCCCCTTTGGACAGACGGTCACTGAAGCTTCCTTT.

This clonotype has more than one count but fewer than ten. This rearrangement joins TRBV19 to TRBJ1-5; D gene unclear. Per the germline V gene, CDR1 is LNHDA and CDR2 is SQIVND (reference sequence). Trimming took off 0 bases at V and 7 bases at J, with 10 bases between the two ends. This CDR3 is 14 amino acids long. This chain's CDR3 is CASSIDGTRQPQHF. CDR3 nucleotide sequence: TGTGCCAGTAGTATAGACGGCACAAGGCAGCCCCAGCATTTT. The full variable domain, in which reference TRBV19 and TRBJ1-5 provide the parts outside the CDR3, is DGGITQSPKYLFRKEGQNVTLSCEQNLNHDAMYWYRQDPGQGLRLIYYSQIVNDFQKGDIAEGYSVSREKKESFPLTVTSAQKNPTAFYLCASSIDGTRQPQHFGDGTRLSIL.

This clonotype came up many times. The V gene is TRBV20-1, the J gene TRBJ2-7; 8 bases align to TRBD2. V was clipped by 3 bases and J by 4 bases; unmatched bases: 5. The CDR3 extends over 13 amino acids. From germline, CDR1 is DFQATT and CDR2 SNEGSKA (reference sequence). DNA for the CDR3: TGCAGTGCTAGTCAGACTAGCGCTTACGAGCAGTACTTC. This gives the protein CSASQTSAYEQYF.

This CDR3 is CASSPGLAGFEQYF. CDR3 DNA sequence: TGTGCCAGTAGTCCAGGACTAGCGGGATTTGAGCAGTACTTC. V gene TRBV19 combines with J gene TRBJ2-1; 12 positions agree with TRBD2. The DNA end lines up better with TRBJ2-7; the J call may be wrong. The CDR3 spans 14 residues. The germline gives CDR1 LNHDA, CDR2 SQIVND (reference sequence).

At least ten counts were recorded for this clonotype. The chain couples TRBV15 to TRBJ2-7; TRBD1 agrees at 10 bases. V shed 8 bases and J 2 bases; nucleotides not matched to a gene: 6. CDR1 and CDR2 from the germline V gene are LNHNV and YYDKDF (reference sequence). The CDR3 runs 14 residues. CDR3 sequence: CATGAGTGAYEQYF. The DNA for the CDR3 is TGTGCCACCGGTGCCGGGACAGGGGCCTACGAGCAGTACTTC.

This clonotype was seen a handful of times. The chain couples TRBV19 to TRBJ1-5; 7 bases line up with TRBD1. CDR3 length equals 16 residues. Germline lookup yields CDR1 LNHDA and CDR2 SQIVND (reference sequence). The V segment lost 3 bases and the J segment 1 base; nucleotides outside the gene matches: 6. As DNA, the CDR3 is TGTGCCAGTAGTATGAGACAGGGCCGAAGCAATCAGCCCCAGCATTTT. Translating gives CASSMRQGRSNQPQHF.

This clonotype was found many times. The chain recombines TRBV29-1 with TRBJ2-6, with no clear D. Between the trimmed V and J ends, which lost 4 bases and 3 bases, there was a span of 10 bases. The CDR3 is made up of 14 amino acids. Germline V gene lookup returns CDR1 SQVTM and CDR2 ANQGSEA. CDR3 sequence (DNA): TGCAGCGTTGTGTTGGAAGGTGGGGCCAACGTCCTGACTTTC. Protein: CSVVLEGGANVLTF.

The gene calls are TRBV30 and TRBJ1-6, with D perhaps matching TRBD1 (5 bases). Germline CDR1 reads GTSNPN; CDR2 reads SVGIG (reference sequence). The V end was cut by 5 bases, the J end by 1 base, with 9 bases between. The CDR3 has 14 amino acids. The CDR3 region is CAWGRVSYNSPLHF. The DNA of the CDR3 is TGTGCCTGGGGCAGGGTATCCTATAATTCACCCCTCCACTTT.

This clonotype was seen repeatedly, ten times or more. The rearrangement uses TRBV28 and TRBJ1-2; D might be TRBD1 (6 bases). This CDR3 is 13 amino acids long. CDR1 and CDR2 from the germline V gene are MDHEN and SYDVKM. Trimming cost V 3 bases and J 3 bases, with 8 bases left between them. The CDR3 spells CASSFGGHYGYTF. CDR3 DNA: TGTGCCAGCAGTTTTGGGGGCCACTATGGCTACACCTTC.

At least ten counts were recorded for this clonotype. The J gene is TRBJ2-5, the V gene TRBV6-1; D might be TRBD2 (6 bases). CDR3 length: 13 amino acids. Germline assignment: CDR1 MNHNS and CDR2 SASEGT. V was clipped by 4 bases and J by 5 bases, with 11 bases between them. In DNA form, the CDR3 reads TGTGCCAGCAGTGGCGGGACTGATGAGACCCAGTACTTC. Protein product: CASSGGTDETQYF.

The V call is TRBV6-5, the J call TRBJ2-2; no firm D call. Germline CDR1 is MNHEY and CDR2 is SVGAGI. V gave up 0 bases and J gave up 3 bases, with 5 bases separating them. The CDR3 runs 14 residues. The DNA for the CDR3 is TGTGCCAGCAGTTACTCTGGGGACACCGGGGAGCTGTTTTTT. It is translated as CASSYSGDTGELFF.

CDR3 bases: TGTGCCAGCAGCCAAGATTATCTAGGACAGGGGGCCTACGAGCAGTACTTC. Its translation: CASSQDYLGQGAYEQYF. The chain combines TRBV4-2 with TRBJ2-7, with 10 positions matching TRBD1. The CDR3 contains 17 residues. The J segment lost 2 bases and the V segment lost 0 bases, leaving 7 bases of the junction unmatched. Germline CDR1 is LGHNA and CDR2 is YNFKEQ.

This chain connects TRBV19 to TRBJ2-1, with D tentatively TRBD1 (5 bases). CDR1 and CDR2 from the germline V gene are LNHDA and SQIVND (reference sequence). Trimming cost V 5 bases and J 7 bases, with 12 bases left between them. The CDR3 length is 13 residues. This CDR3 is CASSSQGGNEQFF. Written as DNA, the CDR3 is TGTGCCAGTAGTTCCCAGGGTGGGAATGAGCAGTTCTTC.

This clonotype was detected many times. The rearrangement links TRBV27 to TRBJ1-1; D uncertain. CDR3 length: 13 amino acids. V was shortened by 2 bases and J by 3 bases, with 7 bases between the two germline ends. CDR1 and CDR2 from the germline V gene are MNHEY and SMNVEV (reference sequence). The CDR3 DNA sequence: TGTGCCAGCAGTTTAAGTTCCTACACTGAAGCTTTCTTT. As protein: CASSLSSYTEAFF.

The chain joins TRBV12-5 to TRBJ1-2, with a possible D match to TRBD1 (5 bases). V was clipped by 6 bases and J by 3 bases, with 14 bases between them. Per the germline V gene, CDR1 is LGHNT and CDR2 is FRNRAP. CDR3 length: 14 residues. CDR3 DNA sequence: TGTGCTAGTGGACGGGGGGGGGTCGACTATGGCTACACCTTC. Amino acid sequence: CASGRGGVDYGYTF. Full variable domain (remainder filled in from reference TRBV12-5 and TRBJ1-2): DARVTQTPRHKVTEMGQEVTMRCQPILGHNTVFWYRQTMMQGLELLAYFRNRAPLDDSGMPKDRFSAEMPDATLATLKIQPSEPRDSAVYFCASGRGGVDYGYTFGSGTRLTVV.

The chain has TRBV2 and TRBJ2-2, with D unclear. Per germline, CDR1 SNHLY and CDR2 FYNNEI. This CDR3 contains 13 residues. Trimming took 10 bases from V and 5 from J, leaving 14 bases between them. CDR3 loop: CATRFEKTGELFF. The CDR3 DNA reads TGTGCCACCCGGTTTGAAAAGACCGGGGAGCTGTTTTTT. The variable domain in full, completed from reference TRBV2 and TRBJ2-2, reads EPEVTQTPSHQVTQMGQEVILRCVPISNHLYFYWYRQILGQKVEFLVSFYNNEISEKSEIFDDQFSVERPDGSNFTLKIRSTKLEDSAMYFCATRFEKTGELFFGEGSRLTVL.

This clonotype occurred many times. J is TRBJ1-2 and V is TRBV6-4; 10 bases agree with TRBD1. CDR3 length: 16 residues. Germline CDR1 reads MRHNA; CDR2 reads SNTAGT. Trimming took 2 bases from V and 7 from J; bases not matched to a gene: 10. DNA of the CDR3: TGTGCCAGCAGTGACACGGCCGGGACAGGGGCTTCTGGCTACACCTTC. The encoded protein is CASSDTAGTGASGYTF.

This clonotype was recorded at least ten times. V usage is TRBV6-1 and J usage is TRBJ2-5; TRBD2 matches 13 bases. This CDR3 is 17 amino acids long. In germline, CDR1 is MNHNS, CDR2 SASEGT. Germline trimming cut 2 bases from V and 4 bases from J; bases unmatched to any gene: 7. CDR3 region: CASSEFSGLAGRETQYF. CDR3 nucleotides: TGTGCCAGCAGTGAATTCTCGGGACTAGCGGGAAGAGAGACCCAGTACTTC.

This clonotype was counted many times. The chain couples TRBV19 to TRBJ2-7; TRBD1 matches 9 bases. V dropped 5 bases and J dropped 8; count of bases not matched to a gene: 13. Germline assignment: CDR1 LNHDA and CDR2 SQIVND (reference sequence). The length of the CDR3 is 15 residues. CDR3 loop: CASSAAVGQGSKQYF. The CDR3 region has the DNA TGTGCCAGTAGTGCCGCCGTGGGACAGGGATCAAAGCAGTACTTC.

The chain joins TRBV5-8 to TRBJ2-7, with D perhaps TRBD1 or TRBD2 (5 bases each). Trimming left V 3 bases short and J 2 bases short, with 24 bases between. Germline-derived CDR1 and CDR2 are SGHTS and YDEGEE. CDR3 length: 18 amino acids. CDR3 DNA: TGTGCCAGCAGCTCCCCTTGGGGGATTAAATGGTCCCCCTACGAGCAGTACTTC. Amino acid sequence: CASSSPWGIKWSPYEQYF.